These 14 T cell receptor beta chains were sequenced from one sample in a study of shared T cell receptors in the human thymus. Here immunoSEQ multiplex PCR was the method, and the copy in TCRdb shows in-frame clones only, minus some. The sample carries over 650,000 clones, about 87% recorded once. This sample was also put to use in a study of human thymus T cells.

Sequencing used thymocytes. The receptors were sampled from a boy younger than two with a congenital heart defect.

This clone has more than one count but fewer than ten. The chain has TRBV14 and TRBJ1-1, with a possible D match to TRBD1 (6 bases). The germline V and J ends were trimmed by 0 bases and 4 bases, with 12 bases remaining between them. This CDR3 is built from 15 residues. The germline V gene has CDR1 SGHDN and CDR2 FVKESK. The DNA of the CDR3 is TGTGCCAGCAGCCAAGATGGACAGAGGAGCACTGAAGCTTTCTTT. It is translated as CASSQDGQRSTEAFF.

This clone was picked up a small number of times. The genes are TRBV25-1 and TRBJ2-2; 7 bases are a match to TRBD1. V lost 1 base to trimming and J lost 6 bases; unmatched junction nucleotides: 8. The germline CDR1 and CDR2 sequences are MGHDK and SYGVNS. CDR3 size: 16 residues. The CDR3 is CASSESGQKNAGELFF. In nucleotides, the CDR3 is TGTGCCAGCAGTGAATCGGGACAGAAAAACGCCGGGGAGCTGTTTTTT.

A single count supports this clone. Compared with germline, one end of the junction differs, possibly owing to a read error. The chain combines TRBV2 with TRBJ2-5; 10 positions agree with TRBD1. In germline, CDR1 is SNHLY, CDR2 FYNNEI. This CDR3 is built from 15 residues. CDR3 protein: CASSDGQGVIETRYF. In nucleotides, the CDR3 is TGTGCCAGCAGTGACGGACAGGGGGTAATAGAGACCCGGTACTTC.

The chain employs TRBV4-1 and TRBJ2-3; TRBD2 agrees at 9 bases. Germline assignment: CDR1 MGHRA and CDR2 YSYEKL. V dropped 1 base and J dropped 3; count of bases not matched to a gene: 14. The CDR3 has 19 amino acids. CDR3 amino acids: CASSQVRKSSGEFTDTQYF. CDR3 nucleotide sequence: TGCGCCAGCAGCCAAGTCAGGAAGTCTAGCGGGGAGTTTACAGATACGCAGTATTTT.

The chain is built from TRBV9 and TRBJ2-3; TRBD2 matches at 7 bases. CDR1 and CDR2 (germline): SGDLS, YYNGEE. V shed 1 base, J shed 10 bases, and the junction held 3 bases outside the gene matches. CDR3 length: 12 amino acids. CDR3 in DNA: TGTGCCAGCAGCGTACCGGGAGGTGCGCAGTATTTT. Translated, it gives CASSVPGGAQYF.

This clone was detected only once. V and J are TRBV5-5 and TRBJ1-5; D is perhaps TRBD1 (5 bases). Trimming left V 0 bases short and J 2 bases short, with 15 bases between. Looked up from germline, CDR1 is SGHKS and CDR2 is YYEKEE (reference sequence). The CDR3 extends over 17 amino acids. This chain's CDR3 is CASSLVWGGEGNQPQHF. In DNA, the CDR3 is TGTGCCAGCAGCTTGGTGTGGGGGGGTGAGGGCAATCAGCCCCAGCATTTT.

The V gene is TRBV5-6, the J gene TRBJ1-5; 7 bases line up with TRBD1. Germline CDR1 reads SGHDT; CDR2 reads YYEEEE. The V gene end was trimmed by 1 base and the J gene end by 1 base; junction bases not matched to a gene: 11. The CDR3 runs 18 residues. DNA of the CDR3: TGTGCCAGCAGCTTGAGGGCAGGGGGGTTTGTGAGCAATCAGCCCCAGCATTTT. Its translation: CASSLRAGGFVSNQPQHF.

This chain connects TRBV29-1 to TRBJ2-3; D not resolved. The V gene lost 4 bases and the J gene lost 4 bases, with 6 bases spanning the gap. Germline values: CDR1 SQVTM, CDR2 ANQGSEA. This CDR3 contains 11 residues. CDR3 residues: CSVGLADTQYF. CDR3 in DNA: TGCAGCGTTGGGCTAGCAGATACGCAGTATTTT.

This clone was seen more than once but under ten times. The rearrangement joins TRBV7-9 to TRBJ1-2; 8 bases match TRBD1. Per germline, CDR1 SEHNR and CDR2 FQNEAQ (reference sequence). The CDR3 sequence is 13 residues long. With V trimmed by 2 bases and J by 4 bases, 0 bases remained unmatched. The CDR3 DNA reads TGTGCCAGCAGCTTAACAGGGGGCTATGGCTACACCTTC. It encodes CASSLTGGYGYTF.

The CDR3 DNA sequence: TGTGCCAGCGGGAGCCCGAACACCGGGGAGCTGTTTTTT. Protein sequence: CASGSPNTGELFF. The J gene is TRBJ2-2, the V gene TRBV27; possible D gene TRBD2, 5 bases. Trimming took off 8 bases at V and 0 bases at J, with 7 bases between the two ends. Germline CDR1 is MNHEY and CDR2 is SMNVEV (reference sequence). This CDR3 has 13 amino acids.

This chain connects TRBV2 to TRBJ2-5; 14 bases are shared with TRBD2. This CDR3 region has 18 residues. The junction had 13 bases not matched to a gene; V was cut back by 7 bases and J by 3 bases. The germline gives CDR1 SNHLY, CDR2 FYNNEI. The DNA for the CDR3 is TGTGCCAGCACCTTCCGATCCCGGGGACTAGCGGGAGAAGAGACCCAGTACTTC. Protein product: CASTFRSRGLAGEETQYF.

This CDR3 is CASSQKTVNYGYTF. CDR3 sequence (DNA): TGTGCCAGCAGCCAAAAGACAGTTAACTATGGCTACACCTTC. The J gene is TRBJ1-2, the V gene TRBV28, with D perhaps matching TRBD1 (5 bases). Deletions cut 6 bases from V and 1 base from J, with 12 bases between. The CDR3 consists of 14 residues. Germline CDR1 reads MDHEN; CDR2 reads SYDVKM.

The V gene is TRBV28, the J gene TRBJ2-3, with D possibly being TRBD1 (6 bases). The V gene lost 7 bases and the J gene lost 2 bases, with 19 bases spanning the gap. CDR3 length: 16 amino acids. The germline V gene encodes CDR1 MDHEN and CDR2 SYDVKM. CDR3 protein: CASTTRGPFITDTQYF. The CDR3 DNA follows: TGTGCCAGCACCACCAGGGGACCCTTCATCACAGATACGCAGTATTTT.

This chain connects TRBV2 to TRBJ2-7; 10 bases align to TRBD1. The V gene end was trimmed by 5 bases and the J gene end by 6 bases; junction bases not matched to a gene: 10. CDR3 length equals 15 residues. CDR1 and CDR2 from the germline V gene are SNHLY and FYNNEI. The CDR3 sequence is CASSPRDRGLCEQYF. DNA for the CDR3: TGTGCCAGCAGTCCTCGCGACAGGGGGCTCTGCGAGCAGTACTTC.